This T cell receptor beta chain emerged from a study of cytotoxic CD8 clonotypes in ibrutinib-treated CLL. At the level of the study: IGHV unmutated roughly 17; relapsed/refractory about a dozen; treatment-naive approximately 16. Among patients, approximately 25 responded partially and 2 completely; 14 then stayed remitted and approximately twelve progressed after median around 70 months.

Germline V lookup: CDR1 SEHNR, CDR2 FQNEAQ (reference sequence). Trimming pared 5 bases from V and 0 bases from J, leaving 22 bases between. This CDR3 spans 18 amino acids. Assay: immunoSEQ multiplex PCR; the TCRdb copy retains only in-frame clones and omits some. This table has 20,000 to 30,000 clones, over 55% appearing once. This TCR was recovered from a human donor with chronic lymphocytic leukemia. The sample here was PBMCs, taken after 12 months of ibrutinib treatment. The J gene is TRBJ2-5, the V gene TRBV7-9, with TRBD2 as a possible D gene (6 bases). The CDR3 DNA is TGTGCCAGCAGCCCCCAGACTAGAGCAAGTTCTAACCAAGAGACCCAGTACTTC. Translation gives CASSPQTRASSNQETQYF.